The TCR beta chain described here comes from a study of vaccination and CD4 T cells after COVID-19. Notes on this clonotype: As yet, its antigen is unknown.

Sample treatment: approximately nine-day PBMC culture with coronavirus spike peptide pools or control peptides (ViraFEST assay). With the Oncomine TCR Beta short-read assay, DNA from cultured CD4+ T cells was sequenced. CD4+ T cells were cultured, and genomic DNA was extracted from them. TCRdb reprocessed the PCR reads with MiXCR, giving one entry per CDR3 protein. Found here are about 13,000 distinct CDR3 sequences, around 38% of them singletons; the top ten hold approximately 8.5%. Trimming removed 0 bases from V and 1 base from J, with 7 bases in between. Looked up from germline, CDR1 is SGHNT and CDR2 is YYREEE (reference sequence). This CDR3 comprises 14 residues.

This clonotype was obtained from a human donor who had recovered from COVID-19. This chain connects TRBV5-4 to TRBJ2-5, with D perhaps matching TRBD1 or TRBD2 (5 bases each). The sequenced sample consisted of CD4+ T cells from blood, cultured in vitro. The CDR3 bases are TGTGCCAGCAGCTTGGAGGGGACCCAAGAGACCCAGTACTTC. Amino acids: CASSLEGTQETQYF.